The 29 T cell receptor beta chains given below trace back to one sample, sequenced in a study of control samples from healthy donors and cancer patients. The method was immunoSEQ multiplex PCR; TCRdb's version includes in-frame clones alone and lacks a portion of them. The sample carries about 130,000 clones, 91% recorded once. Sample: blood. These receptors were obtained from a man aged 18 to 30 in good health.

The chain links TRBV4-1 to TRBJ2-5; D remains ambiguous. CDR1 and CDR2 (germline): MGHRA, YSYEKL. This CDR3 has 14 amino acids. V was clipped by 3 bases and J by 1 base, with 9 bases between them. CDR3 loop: CASSQSGTQETQYF. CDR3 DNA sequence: TGCGCCAGCAGCCAGTCCGGAACCCAAGAGACCCAGTACTTC.

For the CDR3, the DNA is TGTGCCAGCATTTGGGGAGGGGAAAGCAATCAGCCCCAGCATTTT. This translates into CASIWGGESNQPQHF. The rearrangement joins TRBV6-5 to TRBJ1-5; possibly TRBD1 for D (5 bases). Trimming left V 7 bases short and J 1 base short, with 14 bases between. Germline V lookup: CDR1 MNHEY, CDR2 SVGAGI. CDR3 length: 15 amino acids.

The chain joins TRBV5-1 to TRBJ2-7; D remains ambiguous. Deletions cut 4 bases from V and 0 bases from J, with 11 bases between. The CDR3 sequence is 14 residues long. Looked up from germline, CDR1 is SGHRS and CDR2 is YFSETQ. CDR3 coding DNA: TGCGCCAGCAGCGAACGCGACGGCTCCTACGAGCAGTACTTC. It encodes CASSERDGSYEQYF.

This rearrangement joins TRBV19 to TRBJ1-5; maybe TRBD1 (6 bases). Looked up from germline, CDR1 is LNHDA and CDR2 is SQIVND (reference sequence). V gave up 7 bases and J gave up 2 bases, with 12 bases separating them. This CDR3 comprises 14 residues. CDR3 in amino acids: CASTPDRRNQPQHF. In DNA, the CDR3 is TGTGCCAGTACCCCTGACAGGCGCAATCAGCCCCAGCATTTT.

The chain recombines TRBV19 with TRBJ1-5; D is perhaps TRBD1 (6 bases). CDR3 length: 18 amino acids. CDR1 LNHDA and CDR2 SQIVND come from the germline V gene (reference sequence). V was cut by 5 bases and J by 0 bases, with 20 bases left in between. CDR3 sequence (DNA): TGTGCCAGTAGTGGAGGGGGACCGGGTCTTGATAGCAATCAGCCCCAGCATTTT. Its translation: CASSGGGPGLDSNQPQHF.

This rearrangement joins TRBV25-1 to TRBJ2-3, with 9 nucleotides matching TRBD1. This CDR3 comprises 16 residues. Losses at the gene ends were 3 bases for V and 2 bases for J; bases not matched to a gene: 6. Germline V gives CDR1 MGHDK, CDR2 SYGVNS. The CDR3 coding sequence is TGTGCCAGCAGTGACCCCGGACAGGGGCCCACAGATACGCAGTATTTT. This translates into CASSDPGQGPTDTQYF.

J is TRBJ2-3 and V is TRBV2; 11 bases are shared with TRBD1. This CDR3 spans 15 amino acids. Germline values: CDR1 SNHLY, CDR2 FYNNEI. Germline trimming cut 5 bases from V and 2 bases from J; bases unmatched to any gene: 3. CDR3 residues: CASSRDRGITDTQYF. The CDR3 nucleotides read TGTGCCAGCAGTCGGGACAGGGGGATCACAGATACGCAGTATTTT.

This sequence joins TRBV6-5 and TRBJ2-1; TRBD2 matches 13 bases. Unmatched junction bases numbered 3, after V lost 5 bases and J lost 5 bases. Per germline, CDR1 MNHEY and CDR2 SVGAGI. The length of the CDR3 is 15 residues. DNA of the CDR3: TGTGCCAGCAGTCTGACTAGCGGGGGGAACAATGAGCAGTTCTTC. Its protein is CASSLTSGGNNEQFF.

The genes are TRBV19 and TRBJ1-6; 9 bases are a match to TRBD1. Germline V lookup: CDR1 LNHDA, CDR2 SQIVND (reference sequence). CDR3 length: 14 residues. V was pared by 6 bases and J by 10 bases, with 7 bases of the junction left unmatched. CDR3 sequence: CASRIQGAGSPLHF. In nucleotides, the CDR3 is TGTGCCAGTAGAATACAGGGGGCCGGGTCACCCCTCCACTTT.

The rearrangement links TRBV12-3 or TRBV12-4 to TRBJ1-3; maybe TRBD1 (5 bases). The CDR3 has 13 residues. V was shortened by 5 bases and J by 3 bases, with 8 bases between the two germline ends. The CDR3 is CASSTTVGNTIYF. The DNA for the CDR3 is TGTGCCAGCAGTACGACAGTTGGAAACACCATATATTTT.

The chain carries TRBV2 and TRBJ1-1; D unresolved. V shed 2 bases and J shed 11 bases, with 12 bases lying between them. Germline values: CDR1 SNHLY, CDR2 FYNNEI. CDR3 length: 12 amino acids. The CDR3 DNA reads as TGTGCCAGCAGTGAACTAATCGCTGGGGCTTTCTTT. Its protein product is CASSELIAGAFF.

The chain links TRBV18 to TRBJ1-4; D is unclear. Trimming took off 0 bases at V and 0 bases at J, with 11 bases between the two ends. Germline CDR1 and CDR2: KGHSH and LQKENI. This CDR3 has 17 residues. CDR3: CASSPPLRGATNEKLFF. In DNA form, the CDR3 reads TGTGCCAGCTCACCACCGCTGCGGGGAGCAACTAATGAAAAACTGTTTTTT.

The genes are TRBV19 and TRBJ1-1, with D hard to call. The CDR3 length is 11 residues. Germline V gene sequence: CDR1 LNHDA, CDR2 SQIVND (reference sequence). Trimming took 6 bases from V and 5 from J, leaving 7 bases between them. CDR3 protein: CASSWVTEAFF. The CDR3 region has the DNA TGTGCCAGTAGCTGGGTAACTGAAGCTTTCTTT.

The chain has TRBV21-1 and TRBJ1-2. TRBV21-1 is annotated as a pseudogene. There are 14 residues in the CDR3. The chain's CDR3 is CASSSEPCNYGYTF. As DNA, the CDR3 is TGTGCCAGCAGCTCCGAGCCGTGTAATTATGGCTACACCTTC.

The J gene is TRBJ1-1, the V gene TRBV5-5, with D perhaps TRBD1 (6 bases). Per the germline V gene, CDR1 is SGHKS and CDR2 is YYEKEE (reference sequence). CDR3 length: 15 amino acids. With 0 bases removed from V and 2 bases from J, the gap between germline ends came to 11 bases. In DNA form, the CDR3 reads TGTGCCAGCAGCTTGGTAATAGGGGGTAACACTGAAGCTTTCTTT. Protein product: CASSLVIGGNTEAFF.

This chain's CDR3 is CASSPLSNPGSNQPQHF. The DNA for the CDR3 is TGTGCCAGCAGCCCCCTCTCGAACCCGGGGAGCAATCAGCCCCAGCATTTT. The gene calls are TRBV11-2 and TRBJ1-5; D remains ambiguous. Germline V gives CDR1 SGHAT, CDR2 FQNNGV. The CDR3 consists of 17 residues. V was shortened by 5 bases and J by 1 base, with 18 bases between the two germline ends.

CDR3 region: CASSPQGGDEQYF. CDR3 DNA sequence: TGTGCCAGTAGTCCACAGGGGGGGGACGAGCAGTACTTC. The chain links TRBV19 to TRBJ2-7, with D possibly matching TRBD1 (8 bases). Germline loops: CDR1 LNHDA, CDR2 SQIVND (reference sequence). The CDR3 runs 13 residues. V was clipped by 5 bases and J by 5 bases, with 13 bases between them.

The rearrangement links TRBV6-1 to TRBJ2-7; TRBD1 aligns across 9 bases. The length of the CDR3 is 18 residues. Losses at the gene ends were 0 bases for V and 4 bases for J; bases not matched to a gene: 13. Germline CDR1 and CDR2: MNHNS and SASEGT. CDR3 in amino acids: CASSEAPWGGTGRYEQYF. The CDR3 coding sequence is TGTGCCAGCAGTGAAGCTCCGTGGGGCGGGACAGGGAGGTACGAGCAGTACTTC.

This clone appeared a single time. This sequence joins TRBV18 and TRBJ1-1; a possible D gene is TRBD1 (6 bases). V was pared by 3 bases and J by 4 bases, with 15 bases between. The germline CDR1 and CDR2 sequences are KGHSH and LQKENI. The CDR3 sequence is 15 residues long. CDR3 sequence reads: CASSPKRGAGTEAFF. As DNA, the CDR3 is TGTGCCAGCTCACCCAAACGGGGGGCTGGCACTGAAGCTTTCTTT.

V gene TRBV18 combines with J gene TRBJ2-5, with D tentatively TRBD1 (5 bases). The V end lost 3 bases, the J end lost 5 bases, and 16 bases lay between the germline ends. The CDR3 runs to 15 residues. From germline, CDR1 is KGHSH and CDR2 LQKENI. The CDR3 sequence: CASSPQPGSRETQYF. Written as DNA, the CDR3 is TGTGCCAGCTCACCTCAACCAGGGTCCCGGGAGACCCAGTACTTC.

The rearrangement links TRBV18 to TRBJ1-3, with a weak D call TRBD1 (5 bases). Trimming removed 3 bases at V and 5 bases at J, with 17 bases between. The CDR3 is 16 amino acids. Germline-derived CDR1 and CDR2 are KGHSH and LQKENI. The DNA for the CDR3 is TGTGCCAGCTCACCCGCTGTGGGGCCGTCCAGAAACACCATATATTTT. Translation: CASSPAVGPSRNTIYF.

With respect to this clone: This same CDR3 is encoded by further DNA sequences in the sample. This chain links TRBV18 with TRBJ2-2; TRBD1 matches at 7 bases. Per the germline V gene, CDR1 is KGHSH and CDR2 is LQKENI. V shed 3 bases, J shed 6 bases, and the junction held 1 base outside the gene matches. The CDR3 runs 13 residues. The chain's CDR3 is CASSPDRAGELFF. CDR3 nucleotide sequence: TGTGCCAGCTCACCCGACAGGGCCGGGGAGCTGTTTTTT.

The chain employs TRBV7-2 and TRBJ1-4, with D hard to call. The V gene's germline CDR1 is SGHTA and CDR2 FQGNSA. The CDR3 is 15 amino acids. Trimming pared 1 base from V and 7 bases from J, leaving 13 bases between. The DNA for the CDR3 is TGTGCCAGCAGCTTAGGAGGTGCCTTAGGTGAAAAACTGTTTTTT. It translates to CASSLGGALGEKLFF.

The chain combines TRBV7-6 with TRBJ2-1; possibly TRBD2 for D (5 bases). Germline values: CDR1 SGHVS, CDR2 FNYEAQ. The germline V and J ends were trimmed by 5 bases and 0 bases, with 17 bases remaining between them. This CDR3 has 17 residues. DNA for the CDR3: TGTGCCAGCAGCATCCGAATAGCGCCGAGCTCCTACAATGAGCAGTTCTTC. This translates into CASSIRIAPSSYNEQFF.

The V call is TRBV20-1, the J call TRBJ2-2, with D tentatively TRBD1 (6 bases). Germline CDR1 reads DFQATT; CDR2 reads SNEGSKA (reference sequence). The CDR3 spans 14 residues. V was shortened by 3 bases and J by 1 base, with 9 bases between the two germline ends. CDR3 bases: TGCAGTGCTAGTACCAGGGGGAACACCGGGGAGCTGTTTTTT. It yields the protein CSASTRGNTGELFF.

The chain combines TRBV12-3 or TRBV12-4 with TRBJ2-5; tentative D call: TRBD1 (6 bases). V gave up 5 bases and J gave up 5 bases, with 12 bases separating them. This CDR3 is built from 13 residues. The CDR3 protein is CASSKQGGETQYF. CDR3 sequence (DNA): TGTGCCAGCAGTAAACAGGGTGGGGAGACCCAGTACTTC.

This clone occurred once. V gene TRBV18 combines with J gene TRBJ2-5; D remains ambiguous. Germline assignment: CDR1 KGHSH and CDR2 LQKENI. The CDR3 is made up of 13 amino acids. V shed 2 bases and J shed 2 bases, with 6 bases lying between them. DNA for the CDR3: TGTGCCAGCTCACCAACCAGGCAAGAGACCCAGTACTTC. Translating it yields CASSPTRQETQYF. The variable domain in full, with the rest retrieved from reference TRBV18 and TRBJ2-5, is NAGVMQNPRHLVRRRGQEARLRCSPMKGHSHVYWYRQLPEEGLKFMVYLQKENIIDESGMPKERFSAEFPKEGPSILRIQQVVRGDSAAYFCASSPTRQETQYFGPGTRLLVL.

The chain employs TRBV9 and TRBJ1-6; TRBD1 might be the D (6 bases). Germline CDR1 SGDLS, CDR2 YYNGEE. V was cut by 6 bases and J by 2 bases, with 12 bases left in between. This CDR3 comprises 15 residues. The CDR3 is CASTLDSPYNSPLHF. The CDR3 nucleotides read TGTGCCAGCACGCTGGACAGCCCCTATAATTCACCCCTCCACTTT. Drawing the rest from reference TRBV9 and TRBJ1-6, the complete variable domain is DSGVTQTPKHLITATGQRVTLRCSPRSGDLSVYWYQQSLDQGLQFLIQYYNGEERAKGNILERFSAQQFPDLHSELNLSSLELGDSALYFCASTLDSPYNSPLHFGNGTRLTVT.

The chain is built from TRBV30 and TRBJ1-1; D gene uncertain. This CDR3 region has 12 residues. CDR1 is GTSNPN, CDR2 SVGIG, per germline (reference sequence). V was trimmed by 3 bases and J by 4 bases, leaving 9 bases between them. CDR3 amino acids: CAWSRIGTEAFF. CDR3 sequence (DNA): TGTGCCTGGAGCAGGATCGGCACTGAAGCTTTCTTT.